The next 11 T cell receptor beta chains were all read from a single sample in a study of T cells after posttransplantation cyclophosphamide. Profiled with immunoSEQ multiplex PCR; TCRdb holds only in-frame clones, not every one. The sample lists some 54,000 clones, 94% occurring once. The specimen was PBMCs. These receptors were collected from a woman aged 25 to 39 in good health and a related stem cell transplant donor.

J is TRBJ2-5 and V is TRBV4-2; a weak D match, TRBD1 (5 bases). The CDR3 is 15 amino acids. Germline loops: CDR1 LGHNA, CDR2 YNFKEQ. V gave up 0 bases and J gave up 2 bases, with 10 bases separating them. The CDR3 nucleotides read TGTGCCAGCAGCCAAGATCTGCAGGGTCAAGAGACCCAGTACTTC. Protein: CASSQDLQGQETQYF.

The chain links TRBV5-1 to TRBJ1-4; 7 bases are shared with TRBD1. Germline V gives CDR1 SGHRS, CDR2 YFSETQ. V gave up 0 bases and J gave up 8 bases; unmatched junction bases: 7. This CDR3 region has 15 residues. CDR3 residues: CASSLGAGGREKLFF. The CDR3 DNA follows: TGCGCCAGCAGCTTGGGAGCAGGGGGGAGAGAAAAACTGTTTTTT.

The chain uses TRBV4-3 and TRBJ2-3; TRBD2 matches at 9 bases. Germline V CDR1 and CDR2: LGHNA, YSLEER. This CDR3 is 15 amino acids long. V dropped 4 bases and J dropped 2; count of bases not matched to a gene: 4. The CDR3 sequence: CASSLSGGDTDTQYF. The CDR3 nucleotides read TGCGCCAGCAGCCTTAGCGGGGGTGACACAGATACGCAGTATTTT.

The chain links TRBV4-3 to TRBJ1-2; 9 bases match TRBD1. CDR1 LGHNA and CDR2 YSLEER come from the germline V gene. The J segment lost 14 bases and the V segment lost 1 base, leaving 14 bases of the junction unmatched. This CDR3 has 15 residues. The CDR3 nucleotides are TGCGCCAGCAGCCAAGCGTCATGGACAGGGGACCAAAAAACCTTC. It codes for CASSQASWTGDQKTF.

V gene TRBV2 combines with J gene TRBJ1-1; D is ambiguous. The ends were cut back, 6 bases at V and 0 bases at J, with 11 bases in the middle. This CDR3 is 14 amino acids long. Germline V gene lookup returns CDR1 SNHLY and CDR2 FYNNEI. In DNA, the CDR3 is TGTGCCAGCAGAACCGGGTCCTTGAACACTGAAGCTTTCTTT. Translation: CASRTGSLNTEAFF.

The chain combines TRBV5-5 with TRBJ1-6; unclear D gene. The V and J ends lost 2 bases and 8 bases respectively, with 11 bases between them. CDR3 length: 14 amino acids. Germline lookup yields CDR1 SGHKS and CDR2 YYEKEE (reference sequence). CDR3 nucleotide sequence: TGTGCCAGCAGCTTCGGGGAAGGCCATTCACCCCTCCACTTT. Translation: CASSFGEGHSPLHF.

The chain recombines TRBV4-1 with TRBJ2-1; D remains ambiguous. Germline lookup yields CDR1 MGHRA and CDR2 YSYEKL. V was trimmed by 1 base and J by 6 bases, leaving 4 bases between them. There are 12 residues in the CDR3. CDR3 in amino acids: CASSQGSNEQFF. CDR3 coding DNA: TGCGCCAGCAGCCAAGGGAGCAATGAGCAGTTCTTC.

The CDR3 coding sequence is TGTGCCAGTATAGCTGGGGGCCTGAACACTGAAGCTTTCTTT. This gives the protein CASIAGGLNTEAFF. The chain joins TRBV28 to TRBJ1-1; D might be TRBD1 (6 bases). The germline V gene encodes CDR1 MDHEN and CDR2 SYDVKM. V was shortened by 9 bases and J by 0 bases, with 14 bases between the two germline ends. This CDR3 spans 14 amino acids.

The chain employs TRBV2 and TRBJ2-5; 8 bases fit TRBD2. V shed 6 bases, J shed 5 bases, and the junction held 8 bases outside the gene matches. The germline V gene has CDR1 SNHLY and CDR2 FYNNEI. The CDR3 totals 14 residues. CDR3 residues: CASSREGGWETQYF. CDR3 nucleotide sequence: TGTGCCAGCAGCCGGGAGGGGGGGTGGGAGACCCAGTACTTC.

The chain combines TRBV5-1 with TRBJ2-1; TRBD2 agrees at 10 bases. Trimming took 4 bases from V and 7 from J; bases not matched to a gene: 8. This CDR3 is 15 amino acids long. Germline V gene sequence: CDR1 SGHRS, CDR2 YFSETQ. CDR3 bases: TGCGCCAGCAGCCAGACAGCGGGGGGGATGAATGAGCAGTTCTTC. Translation: CASSQTAGGMNEQFF. Full variable domain (outside the CDR3, taken from reference TRBV5-1 and TRBJ2-1): KAGVTQTPRYLIKTRGQQVTLSCSPISGHRSVSWYQQTPGQGLQFLFEYFSETQRNKGNFPGRFSGRQFSNSRSEMNVSTLELGDSALYLCASSQTAGGMNEQFFGPGTRLTVL.

The CDR3 reads CASSFGQGTHGYTF. CDR3 DNA: TGTGCCAGCAGTTTCGGGCAGGGGACCCATGGCTACACCTTC. The rearrangement uses TRBV27 and TRBJ1-2; perhaps TRBD1 as D (6 bases). V lost 3 bases and J lost 6, with 14 bases in between. The germline V gene has CDR1 MNHEY and CDR2 SMNVEV (reference sequence). The CDR3 contains 14 residues.